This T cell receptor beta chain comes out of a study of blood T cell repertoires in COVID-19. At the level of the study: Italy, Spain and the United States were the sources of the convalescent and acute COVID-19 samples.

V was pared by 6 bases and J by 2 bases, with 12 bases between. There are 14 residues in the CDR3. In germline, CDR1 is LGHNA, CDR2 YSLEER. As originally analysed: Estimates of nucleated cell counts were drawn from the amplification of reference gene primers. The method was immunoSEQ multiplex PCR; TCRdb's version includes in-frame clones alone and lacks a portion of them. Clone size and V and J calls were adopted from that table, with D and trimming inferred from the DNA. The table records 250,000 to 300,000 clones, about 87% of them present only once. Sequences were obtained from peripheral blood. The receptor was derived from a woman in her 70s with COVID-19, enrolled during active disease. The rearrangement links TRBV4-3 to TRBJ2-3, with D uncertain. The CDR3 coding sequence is TGCGCCAGCAGTTCCCAACTAATCACAGATACGCAGTATTTT. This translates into CASSSQLITDTQYF.